The 12 T cell receptor beta chains in this list originate from one sample, sequenced in a study of T cell responses to AZD1222 COVID-19 vaccine. Measured with immunoSEQ multiplex PCR; TCRdb has only the in-frame clones, and not every one. The sample carries around 100,000 clones, approximately 90% recorded once. The input for sequencing was peripheral blood, taken on day 0 of AZD1222 vaccination. The receptors shown here come from an adult in good health.

The chain recombines TRBV7-3 with TRBJ1-4; D is ambiguous. Trimming took 0 bases from V and 3 from J, leaving 8 bases between them. The CDR3 contains 15 residues. From germline, CDR1 is SGHTA and CDR2 FQGTGA. The CDR3 reads CASSLTGSANEKLFF. CDR3 coding DNA: TGTGCCAGCAGCTTAACCGGCTCGGCTAATGAAAAACTGTTTTTT.

The V call is TRBV6-6, the J call TRBJ1-4; unclear D gene. V lost 7 bases to trimming and J lost 8 bases, with 8 bases between them. The CDR3 covers 11 residues. Germline CDR1 MNHNY, CDR2 SVGAGI (reference sequence). In DNA, the CDR3 is TGTGCCAGCACGGGCGGAGAAAAACTGTTTTTT. As protein: CASTGGEKLFF.

This clone occurred a few times. The rearrangement joins TRBV14 to TRBJ2-7; 9 bases are a match to TRBD1. The germline gives CDR1 SGHDN, CDR2 FVKESK. Trimming at V came to 1 base and at J to 5 bases, leaving 6 bases not matched to a gene. CDR3 length equals 15 residues. The CDR3 sequence is CASSQAGTGSHEQYF. The CDR3 coding sequence is TGTGCCAGCAGCCAAGCCGGGACAGGGTCCCACGAGCAGTACTTC. Full variable domain (rest looked up from reference TRBV14 and TRBJ2-7): EAGVTQFPSHSVIEKGQTVTLRCDPISGHDNLYWYRRVMGKEIKFLLHFVKESKQDESGMPNNRFLAERTGGTYSTLKVQPAELEDSGVYFCASSQAGTGSHEQYFGPGTRLTVT.

V and J are TRBV2 and TRBJ1-1; TRBD1 is a possible D gene (5 bases). The CDR3 is 15 residues long. CDR1 and CDR2 (germline): SNHLY, FYNNEI. The ends were cut back, 6 bases at V and 0 bases at J, with 14 bases in the middle. CDR3 region: CASSDPRDVNTEAFF. In DNA, the CDR3 is TGTGCCAGCAGCGACCCCAGGGATGTGAACACTGAAGCTTTCTTT.

The rearrangement links TRBV6-5 to TRBJ1-1; no clear D. V lost 6 bases to trimming and J lost 5 bases, with 7 bases between them. CDR3 size: 11 residues. The germline V gene has CDR1 MNHEY and CDR2 SVGAGI. The CDR3 DNA follows: TGTGCCAGCAGCTCCGGAACTGAAGCTTTCTTT. Protein: CASSSGTEAFF.

The chain links TRBV11-1 to TRBJ1-1; D is uncertain. CDR1 is SGHAT, CDR2 FQDESV, per germline (reference sequence). The V and J ends lost 5 bases and 8 bases respectively, with 18 bases between them. The CDR3 runs to 14 residues. The CDR3 sequence is CASSPFWLQSEAFF. DNA of the CDR3: TGTGCCAGCAGCCCCTTCTGGCTCCAATCCGAAGCTTTCTTT.

This chain connects TRBV4-1 to TRBJ2-5; 11 nucleotides match TRBD2. Germline V gives CDR1 MGHRA, CDR2 YSYEKL. V was clipped by 1 base and J by 5 bases; unmatched bases: 0. The CDR3 contains 14 residues. CDR3 in DNA: TGCGCCAGCAGCCAAGTAGCGGGGGGGGAGACCCAGTACTTC. Translating it yields CASSQVAGGETQYF.

The chain couples TRBV5-4 to TRBJ1-2; 7 bases are shared with TRBD1. The CDR3 sequence is 12 residues long. Germline assignment: CDR1 SGHNT and CDR2 YYREEE (reference sequence). V was pared by 4 bases and J by 4 bases, with 1 base of the junction left unmatched. The CDR3 DNA follows: TGTGCCAGCAGCCGGGACAGCTATGGCTACACCTTC. Translating it yields CASSRDSYGYTF.

The gene calls are TRBV18 and TRBJ2-1; TRBD1 might be the D (6 bases). Trimming pared 5 bases from V and 7 bases from J, leaving 15 bases between. This CDR3 region has 14 residues. Germline V lookup: CDR1 KGHSH, CDR2 LQKENI. In DNA, the CDR3 is TGTGCCAGCTCAGGGACAAAACAGGGAAATGAGCAGTTCTTC. Its protein is CASSGTKQGNEQFF.

The sample holds one count of this clone. V usage is TRBV6-1 and J usage is TRBJ1-2; possibly TRBD1 for D (6 bases). Germline assignment: CDR1 MNHNS and CDR2 SASEGT. Trimming stripped 2 bases from V and 7 bases from J, with 11 bases between. The CDR3 length is 13 residues. The CDR3 spells CASSENRVRGYTF. CDR3 in DNA: TGTGCCAGCAGTGAAAACAGGGTACGTGGCTACACCTTC.

V is TRBV10-3 and J is TRBJ1-3; no clear D gene. CDR3 length: 16 amino acids. Trimming pared 0 bases from V and 1 base from J, leaving 10 bases between. Germline loops: CDR1 ENHRY, CDR2 SYGVKD. The CDR3 nucleotides read TGTGCCATCAGTGAGTCGAACGTGGGATCTGGAAACACCATATATTTT. Protein sequence: CAISESNVGSGNTIYF.

The V gene is TRBV9, the J gene TRBJ2-3, with D tentatively TRBD2 (5 bases). The CDR3 runs 15 residues. Trimming took off 2 bases at V and 0 bases at J, with 10 bases between the two ends. The germline CDR1 and CDR2 sequences are SGDLS and YYNGEE. The CDR3 nucleotides are TGTGCCAGCAGCGTGGGAGAGAAAAGCACAGATACGCAGTATTTT. Its protein is CASSVGEKSTDTQYF.